This passage covers 20 T cell receptor beta chains from one sample sequenced in a study of Ad26.COV2.S vaccination and SARS-CoV-2 variants. Sequencing was performed with immunoSEQ multiplex PCR; in TCRdb, only in-frame clones are kept and a portion is missing. The data show 300,000 to 400,000 clones, with approximately 90% seen just once and about 5% held by the top ten. Specified treatment: 19 received Ad26.COV2.S at low or high dose, single or two shots; about 5 received placebo; per-sample allocation not given. Samples analyzed were those drawn on day 63 after the first vaccine or placebo injection. The sequencing here drew on peripheral blood, taken in a trial of Ad26.COV2.S vaccine versus placebo. These receptor sequences come from a person between 18 and 60 years old who received the Ad26.COV2.S COVID-19 vaccine or a placebo.

V gene TRBV6-5 combines with J gene TRBJ2-7; 8 bases map to TRBD1. CDR1 and CDR2 (germline): MNHEY, SVGAGI. CDR3 length: 15 residues. V gave up 6 bases and J gave up 2 bases; unmatched junction bases: 9. As DNA, the CDR3 is TGTGCCAGCAGAGCTACAGGGGGTCCCACCTACGAGCAGTACTTC. Protein: CASRATGGPTYEQYF.

This clone was seen just once. The chain combines TRBV9 with TRBJ2-1, with D possibly being TRBD2 (5 bases). Trimming took off 0 bases at V and 8 bases at J, with 15 bases between the two ends. The germline gives CDR1 SGDLS, CDR2 YYNGEE. The CDR3 totals 15 residues. For the CDR3, the DNA is TGTGCCAGCAGCGTAGGGAGTATGACCGGGGATGAGCAGTTCTTC. Translation: CASSVGSMTGDEQFF.

On this clone: The sample has other DNA sequences that encode this CDR3 too. The chain carries TRBV7-2 and TRBJ2-7, with D perhaps matching TRBD1 or TRBD2 (5 bases each). CDR1 and CDR2 (germline): SGHTA, FQGNSA. This CDR3 has 14 residues. The V end was cut by 5 bases, the J end by 2 bases, with 13 bases between. The CDR3 region is CASSRRDRTYEQYF. The CDR3 bases are TGTGCCAGCAGCAGACGGGACCGGACCTACGAGCAGTACTTC. The whole variable domain, remainder taken from reference TRBV7-2 and TRBJ2-7, is GAGVSQSPSNKVTEKGKDVELRCDPISGHTALYWYRQSLGQGLEFLIYFQGNSAPDKSGLPSDRFSAERTGGSVSTLTIQRTQQEDSAVYLCASSRRDRTYEQYFGPGTRLTVT.

The chain is built from TRBV28 and TRBJ2-7; perhaps TRBD2 as D (5 bases). Trimming took off 5 bases at V and 4 bases at J, with 21 bases between the two ends. CDR1 and CDR2 (germline): MDHEN, SYDVKM. This CDR3 spans 16 amino acids. The DNA of the CDR3 is TGTGCCAGCAGTCACAAACACCCGCCGAGGGAATACGAGCAGTACTTC. It is translated as CASSHKHPPREYEQYF.

The V gene is TRBV12-5, the J gene TRBJ2-7, with 12 bases identical to TRBD2. Per the germline V gene, CDR1 is LGHNT and CDR2 is FRNRAP. The CDR3 loop spans 16 amino acids. V was clipped by 5 bases and J by 2 bases; unmatched bases: 7. The CDR3 reads CASGSRLAGGTYEQYF. The CDR3 bases are TGTGCTAGTGGTAGCCGTCTAGCGGGAGGGACCTACGAGCAGTACTTC. Complete variable domain (other parts from reference TRBV12-5 and TRBJ2-7): DARVTQTPRHKVTEMGQEVTMRCQPILGHNTVFWYRQTMMQGLELLAYFRNRAPLDDSGMPKDRFSAEMPDATLATLKIQPSEPRDSAVYFCASGSRLAGGTYEQYFGPGTRLTVT.

The rearrangement links TRBV5-4 to TRBJ1-2; 8 nucleotides match TRBD1. From germline, CDR1 is SGHNT and CDR2 YYREEE (reference sequence). This CDR3 has 15 amino acids. The V segment lost 5 bases and the J segment 2 bases; nucleotides outside the gene matches: 8. In DNA, the CDR3 is TGTGCCAGCAGTCCCGGGACAGGCAACAACTATGGCTACACCTTC. The encoded protein is CASSPGTGNNYGYTF.

This clone was seen a single time. The chain uses TRBV28 and TRBJ2-2, with 7 nucleotides matching TRBD1. V lost 4 bases, J lost 6 bases, and 11 bases stayed unmatched. This CDR3 comprises 16 residues. Per germline, CDR1 MDHEN and CDR2 SYDVKM. CDR3 sequence reads: CASSYNRGEGSGELFF. In DNA, the CDR3 is TGTGCCAGCAGTTATAACAGGGGTGAAGGGTCCGGGGAGCTGTTTTTT. The full variable domain, its missing parts supplied by reference TRBV28 and TRBJ2-2, is DVKVTQSSRYLVKRTGEKVFLECVQDMDHENMFWYRQDPGLGLRLIYFSYDVKMKEKGDIPEGYSVSREKKERFSLILESASTNQTSMYLCASSYNRGEGSGELFFGEGSRLTVL.

The chain uses TRBV2 and TRBJ2-7; TRBD1 is a possible D gene (5 bases). The ends were cut back, 2 bases at V and 3 bases at J, with 11 bases in the middle. The CDR3 covers 14 residues. Germline lookup yields CDR1 SNHLY and CDR2 FYNNEI. Here the CDR3 reads CASSEPRGHYEQYF. The CDR3 DNA follows: TGTGCCAGCAGTGAACCTCGAGGACACTACGAGCAGTACTTC.

V is TRBV12-2 and J is TRBJ2-7; TRBD2 is the table's D call and was not checked against the DNA. TRBV12-2 is labeled a pseudogene. This CDR3 comprises 19 residues. CDR3 DNA sequence: TGTGCAAGTCGCCCCTCTAGCGGGAGGCCCCCTCGATCGGCCTACGAGCAGTACTTC. Amino acids: CASRPSSGRPPRSAYEQYF.

The chain uses TRBV4-3 and TRBJ2-7, with 7 nucleotides matching TRBD2. After removal of 4 bases from V and 5 bases from J, the junction contained 11 bases not matched to a gene. Looked up from germline, CDR1 is LGHNA and CDR2 is YSLEER. The length of the CDR3 is 15 residues. DNA for the CDR3: TGCGCCAGCAGCCTCGTCCAGGGAGGGTTCCACGAGCAGTACTTC. Translating it yields CASSLVQGGFHEQYF.

This clone was counted between two and nine times. This chain joins TRBV24-1 and TRBJ1-3; D uncertain. CDR3 size: 14 residues. V lost 6 bases and J 4 bases, leaving 12 bases between the germline ends. Germline V gives CDR1 KGHDR, CDR2 SFDVKD. DNA for the CDR3: TGTGCCACCAGTACGGGGAGTGGCGGAAACACCATATATTTT. It encodes CATSTGSGGNTIYF.

In its sample, this clone was seen once. The gene calls are TRBV5-6 and TRBJ1-2; no clear D gene. V lost 5 bases and J lost 7, with 12 bases in between. The CDR3 runs 12 residues. Germline V gives CDR1 SGHDT, CDR2 YYEEEE. The CDR3 sequence is CASRSGLFGYTF. The CDR3 bases are TGTGCCAGCAGATCCGGGCTTTTTGGCTACACCTTC.

The chain uses TRBV2 and TRBJ2-5; 7 bases map to TRBD2. Trimming at V came to 3 bases and at J to 3 bases, leaving 1 base not matched to a gene. This CDR3 is 13 amino acids long. Germline V gene data show CDR1 as SNHLY and CDR2 as FYNNEI. Here the CDR3 DNA reads TGTGCCAGCAGTGAGGGGGGGGAAGAGACCCAGTACTTC. Translating it yields CASSEGGEETQYF.

The rearrangement links TRBV3-1 (or the pseudogene TRBV3-2) to TRBJ2-2; perhaps D is TRBD1 or TRBD2 (5 bases each). The CDR3 is made up of 15 amino acids. V shed 4 bases and J shed 1 base, with 10 bases lying between them. Germline CDR1 and CDR2: LGHDT and YNNKEL (reference sequence). The CDR3 region has the DNA TGTGCCAGCAGCCCGGGACCCCAGAACACCGGGGAGCTGTTTTTT. This gives the protein CASSPGPQNTGELFF.

The gene calls are TRBV7-9 and TRBJ2-2, with TRBD2 identical over 12 bases. The V gene end was trimmed by 5 bases and the J gene end by 3 bases; junction bases not matched to a gene: 10. The CDR3 is made up of 18 amino acids. In germline, CDR1 is SEHNR, CDR2 FQNEAQ (reference sequence). CDR3 sequence: CASSPASGGAAYTGELFF. In DNA form, the CDR3 reads TGTGCCAGCAGCCCAGCTAGCGGGGGGGCCGCGTACACCGGGGAGCTGTTTTTT.

The rearrangement links TRBV7-9 to TRBJ2-7; 8 nucleotides align to TRBD1. Trimming at V came to 3 bases and at J to 6 bases, leaving 7 bases not matched to a gene. Germline V gives CDR1 SEHNR, CDR2 FQNEAQ (reference sequence). The CDR3 consists of 14 residues. CDR3 amino acids: CASSFTDRVSEQYF. CDR3 nucleotides: TGTGCCAGCAGCTTCACGGACAGGGTAAGCGAGCAGTACTTC.

This clone was seen only once. V usage is TRBV6-4 and J usage is TRBJ1-1; D may be TRBD1 (5 bases). V was trimmed by 2 bases and J by 10 bases, leaving 32 bases between them. The V gene's germline CDR1 is MRHNA and CDR2 SNTAGT. This CDR3 comprises 19 residues. CDR3 coding DNA: TGTGCCAGCAGTGACACGAGGGGAGATACACCCACCCCGTTTTGTTTAGCTTTCTTT. The encoded protein is CASSDTRGDTPTPFCLAFF.

The J gene is TRBJ1-2, the V gene TRBV6-5; 10 bases line up with TRBD1. V shed 6 bases, J shed 8 bases, and the junction held 9 bases outside the gene matches. The CDR3 length is 14 residues. Germline CDR1 MNHEY, CDR2 SVGAGI. DNA for the CDR3: TGTGCCAGCAGACGCCCGGACAGGGGGGTCGGCTACACCTTC. Residues: CASRRPDRGVGYTF.

The chain uses TRBV19 and TRBJ2-2; D ambiguous. The V gene lost 3 bases and the J gene lost 4 bases, with 6 bases spanning the gap. This CDR3 comprises 13 residues. Looked up from germline, CDR1 is LNHDA and CDR2 is SQIVND (reference sequence). In DNA form, the CDR3 reads TGTGCCAGTAGTATCTTGTCCACCGGGGAGCTGTTTTTT. This translates into CASSILSTGELFF.

The genes are TRBV15 and TRBJ1-3, with a weak D call TRBD1 (6 bases). From germline, CDR1 is LNHNV and CDR2 YYDKDF (reference sequence). V gave up 0 bases and J gave up 0 bases, with 9 bases separating them. This CDR3 contains 16 residues. The DNA for the CDR3 is TGTGCCACCAGCAGAGATCAGACAGGCTCTGGAAACACCATATATTTT. Translated: CATSRDQTGSGNTIYF. Using reference TRBV15 and TRBJ1-3 for the parts outside the CDR3, the full variable domain is DAMVIQNPRYQVTQFGKPVTLSCSQTLNHNVMYWYQQKSSQAPKLLFHYYDKDFNNEADTPDNFQSRRPNTSFCFLDIRSPGLGDTAMYLCATSRDQTGSGNTIYFGEGSWLTVV.